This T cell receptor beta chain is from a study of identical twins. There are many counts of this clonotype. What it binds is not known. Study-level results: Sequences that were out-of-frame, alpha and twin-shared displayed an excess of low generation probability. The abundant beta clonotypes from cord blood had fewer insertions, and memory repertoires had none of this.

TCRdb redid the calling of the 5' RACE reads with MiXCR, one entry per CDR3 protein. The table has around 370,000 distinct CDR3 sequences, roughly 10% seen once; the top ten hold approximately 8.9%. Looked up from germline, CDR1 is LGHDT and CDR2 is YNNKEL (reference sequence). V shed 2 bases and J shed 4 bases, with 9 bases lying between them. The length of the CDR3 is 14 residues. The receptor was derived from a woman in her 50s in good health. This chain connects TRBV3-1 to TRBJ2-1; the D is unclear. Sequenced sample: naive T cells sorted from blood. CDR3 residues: CASSQPQRYNEQFF. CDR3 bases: TGTGCCAGCAGCCAACCTCAGCGATACAATGAGCAGTTCTTC.